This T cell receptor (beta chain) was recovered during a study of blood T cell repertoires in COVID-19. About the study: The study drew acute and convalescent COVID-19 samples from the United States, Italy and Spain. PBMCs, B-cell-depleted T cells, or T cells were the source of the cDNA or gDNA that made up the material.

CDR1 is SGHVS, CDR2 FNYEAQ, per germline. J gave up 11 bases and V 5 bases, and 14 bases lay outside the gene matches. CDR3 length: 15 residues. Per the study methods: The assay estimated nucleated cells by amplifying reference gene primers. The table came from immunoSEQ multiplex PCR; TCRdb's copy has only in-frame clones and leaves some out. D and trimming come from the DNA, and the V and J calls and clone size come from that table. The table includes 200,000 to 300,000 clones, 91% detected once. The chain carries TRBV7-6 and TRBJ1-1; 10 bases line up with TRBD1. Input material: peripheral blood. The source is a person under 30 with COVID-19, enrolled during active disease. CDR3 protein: CASSPSTGGLRGAFF. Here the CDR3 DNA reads TGTGCCAGCAGCCCGTCGACAGGGGGCCTACGTGGCGCTTTCTTT.